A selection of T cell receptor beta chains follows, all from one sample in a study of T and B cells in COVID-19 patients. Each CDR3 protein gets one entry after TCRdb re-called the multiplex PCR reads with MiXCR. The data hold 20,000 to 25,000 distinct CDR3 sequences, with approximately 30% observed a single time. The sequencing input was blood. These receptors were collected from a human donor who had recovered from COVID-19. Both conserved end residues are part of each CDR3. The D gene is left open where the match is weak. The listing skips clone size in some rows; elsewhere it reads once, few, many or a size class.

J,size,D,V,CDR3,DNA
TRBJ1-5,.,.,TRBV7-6,CASSPVPGTQPQHF,TGTGCCAGCAGCCCGGTACCGGGGACTCAGCCCCAGCATTTT
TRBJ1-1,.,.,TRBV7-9,CASSLGLGLNTEAFF,TGTGCCAGCAGCTTAGGTCTGGGGCTGAACACTGAAGCTTTCTTT
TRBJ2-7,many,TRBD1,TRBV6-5,CASSYSGTGYEQYF,TGTGCCAGCAGTTACTCGGGGACAGGCTACGAGCAGTACTTC
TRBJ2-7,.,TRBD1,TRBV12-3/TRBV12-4,CATCWTGGYEQYF,TGTGCCACCTGCTGGACAGGGGGCTACGAGCAGTACTTC
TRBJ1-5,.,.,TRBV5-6,CASSLEGYQPQHF,TGTGCCAGCAGCTTGGAGGGATATCAGCCCCAGCATTTT
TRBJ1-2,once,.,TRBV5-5,CASSAKGDLTALYGYTF,TGTGCCAGCAGCGCAAAGGGGGATTTGACAGCACTCTATGGCTACACCTTC
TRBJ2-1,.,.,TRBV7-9,CASSLGLARSEYYNEQFF,TGTGCCAGCAGCTTAGGGCTAGCGAGGTCCGAATACTACAATGAGCAGTTCTTC
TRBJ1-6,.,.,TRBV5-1,CASSLDPGEPLHF,TGCGCCAGCAGCTTGGACCCAGGGGAACCCCTCCACTTT
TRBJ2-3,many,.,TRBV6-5,CASSYSLGQVSTDTQYF,TGTGCCAGCAGTTACTCGCTTGGGCAAGTGAGCACAGATACGCAGTATTTT
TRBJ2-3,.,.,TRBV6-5,CASSYSRHTDTQYF,TGTGCCAGCAGTTACTCGAGACACACAGATACGCAGTATTTT
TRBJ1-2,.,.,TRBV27,CASRTQGYGYTF,TGTGCCAGCAGGACACAGGGTTATGGCTACACCTTC
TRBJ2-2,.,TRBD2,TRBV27,CASSLSTSGGAYTGELFF,TGTGCCAGCAGTTTATCGACTAGCGGGGGGGCATACACCGGGGAGCTGTTTTTT
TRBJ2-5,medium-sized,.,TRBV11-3,CASSPYRATQETQYF,TGTGCCAGCAGCCCCTACCGGGCCACCCAAGAGACCCAGTACTTC
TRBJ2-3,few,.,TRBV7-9,CASSYPLGRGSTDTQYF,TGTGCCAGCAGCTACCCCCTGGGAAGGGGAAGCACAGATACGCAGTATTTT
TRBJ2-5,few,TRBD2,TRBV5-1,CASSLARTSGGQETQYF,TGCGCCAGCAGCTTGGCCCGGACTAGCGGGGGTCAAGAGACCCAGTACTTC
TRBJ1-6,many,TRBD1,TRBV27,CASRGQGISSPLHF,TGTGCCAGCAGGGGACAGGGGATAAGTTCACCCCTCCACTTT
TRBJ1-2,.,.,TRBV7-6,CASSYRDGNYGYTF,TGTGCCAGCAGCTACCGGGACGGGAACTATGGCTACACCTTC
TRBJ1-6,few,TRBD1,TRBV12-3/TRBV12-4,CASRPTGSDSPLHF,TGTGCCAGCAGACCGACAGGGTCTGATTCACCCCTCCACTTT
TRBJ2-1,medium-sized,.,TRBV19,CASSVAANAYNEQFF,TGTGCCAGTAGTGTCGCCGCGAACGCTTACAATGAGCAGTTCTTC
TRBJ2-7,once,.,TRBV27,CASSLNYRRVGSYEQYF,TGTGCCAGCAGTTTAAACTATCGGCGGGTAGGATCCTACGAGCAGTACTTC
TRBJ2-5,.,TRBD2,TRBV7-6,CASSLVRLAGGRVETQYF,TGTGCCAGCAGCTTAGTGCGACTAGCGGGGGGGCGGGTCGAGACCCAGTACTTC
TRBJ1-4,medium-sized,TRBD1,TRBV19,CASSTLDRAGEKLFF,TGTGCCAGTAGTACCTTGGACAGGGCGGGAGAAAAACTGTTTTTT
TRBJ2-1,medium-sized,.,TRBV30,CAWGGGREQFF,TGTGCCTGGGGCGGGGGCAGGGAGCAGTTCTTC
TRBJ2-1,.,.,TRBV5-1,CASRSWGLDEQFF,TGCGCCAGCAGGTCATGGGGACTCGATGAGCAGTTCTTC
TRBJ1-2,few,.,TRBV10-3,CAISESTNFYGYTF,TGTGCCATCAGTGAGTCGACAAACTTCTATGGCTACACCTTC
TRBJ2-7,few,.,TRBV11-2,CASSLEYSSYEQYF,TGTGCCAGCAGCTTAGAATACAGCTCCTACGAGCAGTACTTC
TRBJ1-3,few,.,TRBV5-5,CASTRGFTSGNTIYF,TGTGCCAGCACCCGTGGGTTTACCTCTGGAAACACCATATATTTT
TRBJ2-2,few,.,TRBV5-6,CASSLVGAANTGELFF,TGTGCCAGCAGCTTGGTAGGGGCTGCGAACACCGGGGAGCTGTTTTTT
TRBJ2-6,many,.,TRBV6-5,CASDRSGANVLTF,TGTGCCAGCGACAGATCTGGGGCCAACGTCCTGACTTTC
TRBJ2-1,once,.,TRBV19,CASSIAGGDEQFF,TGTGCCAGTAGTATAGCGGGGGGCGATGAGCAGTTCTTC
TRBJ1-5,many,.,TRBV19,CASTGVDYQPQHF,TGTGCCAGTACAGGGGTTGATTATCAGCCCCAGCATTTT
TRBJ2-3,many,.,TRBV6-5,CASSRRDTQYF,TGTGCCAGCAGTCGCCGGGATACGCAGTATTTT
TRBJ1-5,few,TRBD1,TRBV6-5,CASSGAGGPNQPQHF,TGTGCCAGCAGTGGGGCAGGGGGACCCAATCAGCCCCAGCATTTT
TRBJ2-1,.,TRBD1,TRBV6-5,CASSYSVGQPQFF,TGTGCCAGCAGTTACTCAGTGGGACAGCCCCAGTTCTTC
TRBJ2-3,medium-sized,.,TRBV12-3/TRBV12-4,CASSLEGARRDTQYF,TGTGCCAGCAGTTTAGAGGGAGCACGGCGGGATACGCAGTATTTT
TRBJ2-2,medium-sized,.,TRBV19,CASNPRVNTGELFF,TGTGCCAGTAACCCAAGGGTAAACACCGGGGAGCTGTTTTTT
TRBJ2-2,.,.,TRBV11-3,CASSLAPRAIGELFF,TGTGCCAGCAGCTTAGCGCCCAGGGCTATCGGGGAGCTGTTTTTT
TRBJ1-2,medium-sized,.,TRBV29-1,CSVGDGANYGYTF,TGCAGCGTGGGGGACGGTGCTAACTATGGCTACACCTTC
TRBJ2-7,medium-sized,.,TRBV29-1,CSARRPGGYEQYF,TGCAGCGCCCGACGGCCAGGCGGCTACGAGCAGTACTTC
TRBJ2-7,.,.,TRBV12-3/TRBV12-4,CASSLQGHYEQYF,TGTGCCAGCAGTTTACAGGGACACTACGAGCAGTACTTC
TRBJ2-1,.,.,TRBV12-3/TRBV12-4,CASSFNSGGLLSYNEQFF,TGTGCCAGCAGTTTCAACTCCGGCGGGCTCCTCTCCTACAATGAGCAGTTCTTC
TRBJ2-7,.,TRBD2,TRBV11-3,CASSSSGGSSYEQYF,TGTGCCAGCAGCTCTAGCGGGGGGAGCTCCTACGAGCAGTACTTC
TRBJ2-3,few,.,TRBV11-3,CASSPYTDTQYF,TGTGCCAGCAGCCCGTACACAGATACGCAGTATTTT
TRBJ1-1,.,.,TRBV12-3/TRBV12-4,CASSPWPGDTEAFF,TGTGCCAGCAGCCCATGGCCTGGGGACACTGAAGCTTTCTTT
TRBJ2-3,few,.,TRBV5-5,CASSFDGLGRYTQYF,TGTGCCAGCAGCTTCGACGGACTGGGGCGGTATACGCAGTATTTT
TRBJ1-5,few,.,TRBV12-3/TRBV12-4,CASSLRRGNSNQPQHF,TGTGCCAGCAGCCTCAGACGGGGGAATAGCAATCAGCCCCAGCATTTT